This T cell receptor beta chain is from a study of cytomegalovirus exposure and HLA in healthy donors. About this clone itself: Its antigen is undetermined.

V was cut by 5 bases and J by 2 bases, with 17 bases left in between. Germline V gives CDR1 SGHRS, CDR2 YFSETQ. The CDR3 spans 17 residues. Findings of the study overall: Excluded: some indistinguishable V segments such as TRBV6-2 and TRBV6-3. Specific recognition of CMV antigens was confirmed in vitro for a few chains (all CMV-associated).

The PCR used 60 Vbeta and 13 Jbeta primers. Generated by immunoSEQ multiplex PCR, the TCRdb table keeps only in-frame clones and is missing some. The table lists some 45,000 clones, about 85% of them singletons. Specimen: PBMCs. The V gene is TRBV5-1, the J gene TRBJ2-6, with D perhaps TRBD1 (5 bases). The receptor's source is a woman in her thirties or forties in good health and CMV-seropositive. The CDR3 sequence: CASSLNDRTPGANVLTF. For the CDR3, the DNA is TGCGCCAGCAGTTTGAATGACAGAACCCCTGGGGCCAACGTCCTGACTTTC.